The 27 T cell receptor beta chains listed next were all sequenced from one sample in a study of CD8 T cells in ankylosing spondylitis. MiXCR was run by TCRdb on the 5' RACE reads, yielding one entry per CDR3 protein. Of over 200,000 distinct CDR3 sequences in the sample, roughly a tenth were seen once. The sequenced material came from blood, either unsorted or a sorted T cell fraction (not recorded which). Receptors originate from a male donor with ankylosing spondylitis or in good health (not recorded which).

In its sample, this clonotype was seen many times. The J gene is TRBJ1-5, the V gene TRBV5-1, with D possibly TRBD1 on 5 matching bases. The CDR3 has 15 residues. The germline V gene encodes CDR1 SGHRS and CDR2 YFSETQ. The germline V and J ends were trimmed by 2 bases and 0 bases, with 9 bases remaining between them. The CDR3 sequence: CASSFRGDSNQPQHF. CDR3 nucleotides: TGCGCCAGCAGCTTCCGGGGGGATAGCAATCAGCCCCAGCATTTT.

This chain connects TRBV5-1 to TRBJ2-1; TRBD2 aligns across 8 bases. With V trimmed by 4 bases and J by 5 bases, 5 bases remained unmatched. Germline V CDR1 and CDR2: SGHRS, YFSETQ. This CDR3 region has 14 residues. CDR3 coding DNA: TGCGCCAGCAGCAGAGCGGGGGACCACAATGAGCAGTTCTTC. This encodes CASSRAGDHNEQFF.

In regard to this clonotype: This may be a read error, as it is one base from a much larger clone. The CDR3 protein is CATRRTSGGETQYF. The CDR3 DNA sequence: TGTGCCACCAGAAGGACTAGCGGGGGGGAGACCCAGTACTTC. The chain employs TRBV28 and TRBJ2-5; 14 positions agree with TRBD2. This CDR3 contains 14 residues. With 10 bases clipped from V and 5 bases from J, the junction kept 6 bases outside the gene matches. In germline, CDR1 is MDHEN, CDR2 SYDVKM.

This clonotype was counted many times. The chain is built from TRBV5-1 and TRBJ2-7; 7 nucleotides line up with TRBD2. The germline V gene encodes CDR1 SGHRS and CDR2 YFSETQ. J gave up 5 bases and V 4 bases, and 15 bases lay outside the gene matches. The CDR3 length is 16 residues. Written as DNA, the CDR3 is TGCGCCAGCAGCGGGCAACTAGCGCGGAGTATGAACGAGCAGTACTTC. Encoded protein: CASSGQLARSMNEQYF.

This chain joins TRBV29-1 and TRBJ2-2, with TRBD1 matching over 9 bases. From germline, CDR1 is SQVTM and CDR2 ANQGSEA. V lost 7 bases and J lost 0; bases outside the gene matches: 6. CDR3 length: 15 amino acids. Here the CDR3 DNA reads TGCAGCGCCCTGGGGACAGGGTCGAACACCGGGGAGCTGTTTTTT. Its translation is CSALGTGSNTGELFF.

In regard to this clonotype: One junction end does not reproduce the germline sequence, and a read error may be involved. DNA for the CDR3: TGCGCCAGCAGCTTGGGGACAGGGGCTAACTATGGCTACCCCTTC. It specifies CASSLGTGANYGYPF. The V call is TRBV5-1, the J call TRBJ1-2; 9 bases agree with TRBD1. This CDR3 is built from 15 residues. The germline V gene encodes CDR1 SGHRS and CDR2 YFSETQ.

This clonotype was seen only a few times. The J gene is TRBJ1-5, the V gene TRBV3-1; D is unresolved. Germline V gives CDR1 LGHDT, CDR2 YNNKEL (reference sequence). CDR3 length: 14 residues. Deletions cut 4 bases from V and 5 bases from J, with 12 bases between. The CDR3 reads CASSPDGLYQPQHF. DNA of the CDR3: TGTGCCAGCAGCCCTGACGGACTTTATCAGCCCCAGCATTTT.

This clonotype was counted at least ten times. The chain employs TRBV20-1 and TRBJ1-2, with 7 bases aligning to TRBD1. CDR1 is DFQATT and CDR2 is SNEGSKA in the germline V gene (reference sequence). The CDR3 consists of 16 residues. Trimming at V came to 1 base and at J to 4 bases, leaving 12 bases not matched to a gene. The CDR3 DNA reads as TGCAGTGCTAGAGCCCATGAGACAGGGCAAACCTATGGCTACACCTTC. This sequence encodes CSARAHETGQTYGYTF.

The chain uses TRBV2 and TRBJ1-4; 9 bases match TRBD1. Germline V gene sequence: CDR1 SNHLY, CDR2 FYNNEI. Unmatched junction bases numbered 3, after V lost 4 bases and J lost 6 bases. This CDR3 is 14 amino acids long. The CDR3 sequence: CASSGGTGYEKLFF. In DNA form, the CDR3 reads TGTGCCAGCAGTGGTGGGACAGGGTATGAAAAACTGTTTTTT.

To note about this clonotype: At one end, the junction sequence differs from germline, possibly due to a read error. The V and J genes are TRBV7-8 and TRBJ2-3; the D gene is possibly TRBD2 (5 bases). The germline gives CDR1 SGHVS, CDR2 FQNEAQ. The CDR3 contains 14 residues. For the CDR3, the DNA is TGTGCCAGCAGCTTAGGGGCTAGCACAGATACGCATTATTTT. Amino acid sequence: CASSLGASTDTHYF.

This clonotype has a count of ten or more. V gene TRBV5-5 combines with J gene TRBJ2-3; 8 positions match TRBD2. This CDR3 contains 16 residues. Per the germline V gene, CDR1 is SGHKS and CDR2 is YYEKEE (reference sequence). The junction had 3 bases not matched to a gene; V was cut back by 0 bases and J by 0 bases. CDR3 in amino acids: CASSLDGGASTDTQYF. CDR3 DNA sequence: TGTGCCAGCAGCTTGGACGGGGGGGCTAGCACAGATACGCAGTATTTT.

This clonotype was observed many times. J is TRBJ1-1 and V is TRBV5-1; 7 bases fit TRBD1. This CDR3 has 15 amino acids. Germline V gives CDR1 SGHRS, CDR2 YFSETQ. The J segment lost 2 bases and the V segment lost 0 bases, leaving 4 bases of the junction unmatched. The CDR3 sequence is CASSLDRGPNTEAFF. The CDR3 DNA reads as TGCGCCAGCAGCTTGGACAGGGGCCCCAACACTGAAGCTTTCTTT.

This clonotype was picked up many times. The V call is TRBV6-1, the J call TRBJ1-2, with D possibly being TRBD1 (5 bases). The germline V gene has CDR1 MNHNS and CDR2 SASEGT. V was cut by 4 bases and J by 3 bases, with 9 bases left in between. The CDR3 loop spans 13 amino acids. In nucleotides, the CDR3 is TGTGCCAGCAGTGCCGGGGCGCACTATGGCTACACCTTC. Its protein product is CASSAGAHYGYTF.

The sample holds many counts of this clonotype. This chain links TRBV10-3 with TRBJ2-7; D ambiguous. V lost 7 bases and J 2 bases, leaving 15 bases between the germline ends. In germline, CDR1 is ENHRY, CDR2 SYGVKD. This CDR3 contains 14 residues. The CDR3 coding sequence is TGTGCCATCACGGAAGCAGTCCGACCCTACGAGCAGTACTTC. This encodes CAITEAVRPYEQYF.

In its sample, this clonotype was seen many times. The CDR3 sequence: CASSLTSGGYSGANVLTF. CDR3 DNA: TGTGCCAGCAGCTTAACTAGCGGGGGTTACTCTGGGGCCAACGTCCTGACTTTC. This chain uses TRBV11-2 with TRBJ2-6, with 11 bases aligning to TRBD2. V was pared by 2 bases and J by 0 bases, with 3 bases of the junction left unmatched. The germline V gene has CDR1 SGHAT and CDR2 FQNNGV. This CDR3 comprises 18 residues.

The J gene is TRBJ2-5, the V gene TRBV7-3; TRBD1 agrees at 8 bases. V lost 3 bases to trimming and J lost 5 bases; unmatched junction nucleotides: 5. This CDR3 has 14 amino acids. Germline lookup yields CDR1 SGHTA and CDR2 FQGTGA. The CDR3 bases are TGTGCCAGCAGCTTTACAGGGGGTTTGGAGACCCAGTACTTC. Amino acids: CASSFTGGLETQYF.

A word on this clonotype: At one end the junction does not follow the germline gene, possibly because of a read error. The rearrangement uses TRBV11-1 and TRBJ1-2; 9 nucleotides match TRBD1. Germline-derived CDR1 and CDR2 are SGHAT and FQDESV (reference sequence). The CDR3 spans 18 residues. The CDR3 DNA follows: TGTGCCAGCAGCTCTCCCGGGGCAAAGGACAGGGGTCGAGGTGGCTACCCCTTC. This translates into CASSSPGAKDRGRGGYPF.

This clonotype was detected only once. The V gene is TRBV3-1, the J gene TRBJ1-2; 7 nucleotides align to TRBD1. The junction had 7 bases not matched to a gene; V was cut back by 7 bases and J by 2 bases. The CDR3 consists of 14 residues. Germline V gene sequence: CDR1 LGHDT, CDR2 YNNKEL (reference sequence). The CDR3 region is CASTLQGKNYGYTF. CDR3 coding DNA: TGTGCCAGCACCCTACAGGGGAAAAACTATGGCTACACCTTC.

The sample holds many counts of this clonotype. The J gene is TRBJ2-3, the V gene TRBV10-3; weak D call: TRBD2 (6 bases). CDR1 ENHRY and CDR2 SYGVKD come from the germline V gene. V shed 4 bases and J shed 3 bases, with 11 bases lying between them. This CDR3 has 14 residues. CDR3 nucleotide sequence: TGTGCCATCAGTGGGGCTAGCGTAACAGATACGCAGTATTTT. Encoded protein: CAISGASVTDTQYF.

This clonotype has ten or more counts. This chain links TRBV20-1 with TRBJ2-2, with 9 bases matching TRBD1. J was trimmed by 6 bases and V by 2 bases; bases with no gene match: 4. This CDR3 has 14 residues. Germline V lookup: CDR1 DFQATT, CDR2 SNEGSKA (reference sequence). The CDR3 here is CSARNTGGPGELFF. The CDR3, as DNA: TGCAGTGCTAGAAATACAGGGGGCCCCGGGGAGCTGTTTTTT.

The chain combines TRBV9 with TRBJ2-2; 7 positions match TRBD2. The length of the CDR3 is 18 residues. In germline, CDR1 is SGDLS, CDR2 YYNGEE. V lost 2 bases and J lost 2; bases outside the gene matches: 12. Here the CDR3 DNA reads TGTGCCAGCAGCGTGAAACTAGCGAGCGCCGAAAACACCGGGGAGCTGTTTTTT. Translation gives CASSVKLASAENTGELFF.

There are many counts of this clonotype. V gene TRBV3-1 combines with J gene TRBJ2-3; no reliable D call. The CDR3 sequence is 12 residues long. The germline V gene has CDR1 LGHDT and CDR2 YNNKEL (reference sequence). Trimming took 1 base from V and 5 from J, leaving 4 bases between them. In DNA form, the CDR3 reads TGTGCCAGCAGCCAAGTGCAAGATACGCAGTATTTT. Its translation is CASSQVQDTQYF.

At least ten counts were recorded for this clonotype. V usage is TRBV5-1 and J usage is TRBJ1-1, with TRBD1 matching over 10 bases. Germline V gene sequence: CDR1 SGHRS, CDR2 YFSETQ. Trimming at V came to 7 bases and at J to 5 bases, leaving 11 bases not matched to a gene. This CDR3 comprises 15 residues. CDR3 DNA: TGCGCCAGCCATAACGGGGACAGGGGCAGGACTGAAGCTTTCTTT. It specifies CASHNGDRGRTEAFF.

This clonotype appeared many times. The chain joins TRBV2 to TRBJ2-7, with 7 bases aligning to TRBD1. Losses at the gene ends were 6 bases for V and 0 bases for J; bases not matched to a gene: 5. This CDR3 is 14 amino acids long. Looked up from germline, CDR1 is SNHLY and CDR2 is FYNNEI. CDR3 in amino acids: CASRQTGISYEQYF. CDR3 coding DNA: TGTGCCAGCAGACAGACAGGGATCTCCTACGAGCAGTACTTC.

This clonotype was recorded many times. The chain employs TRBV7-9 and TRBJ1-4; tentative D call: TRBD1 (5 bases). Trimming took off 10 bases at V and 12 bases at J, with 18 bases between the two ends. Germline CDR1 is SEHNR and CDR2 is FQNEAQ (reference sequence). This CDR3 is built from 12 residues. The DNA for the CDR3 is TGTGCCACCACACAACCGGGACCTGAACTGTTTTTT. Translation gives CATTQPGPELFF.

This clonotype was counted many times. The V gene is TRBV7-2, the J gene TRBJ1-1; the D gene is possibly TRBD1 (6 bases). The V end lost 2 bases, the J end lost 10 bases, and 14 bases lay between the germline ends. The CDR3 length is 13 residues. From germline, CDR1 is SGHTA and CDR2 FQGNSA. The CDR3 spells CASSLSGGKVAFF. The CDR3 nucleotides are TGTGCCAGCAGCTTATCGGGGGGCAAAGTAGCTTTCTTT.

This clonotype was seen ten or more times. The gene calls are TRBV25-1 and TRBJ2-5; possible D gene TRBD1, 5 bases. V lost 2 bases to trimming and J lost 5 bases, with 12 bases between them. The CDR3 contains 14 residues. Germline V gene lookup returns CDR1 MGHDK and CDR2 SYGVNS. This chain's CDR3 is CASSESIGVETQYF. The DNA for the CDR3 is TGTGCCAGCAGTGAAAGTATAGGGGTGGAGACCCAGTACTTC.